Listed below are T cell receptor beta chains from one sample, sequenced in a study of blood T cell repertoires in COVID-19. The repertoire was sequenced with immunoSEQ multiplex PCR; TCRdb's copy has only in-frame clones and lacks some. In the table there are fewer than 250,000 clones, approximately 90% of which are singletons. The sample comprised peripheral blood. These receptors came from a man aged 25-45 years with acute or convalescent COVID-19. Each CDR3 is given with its conserved first and last residue. Fields, in order: clone size, V gene, D gene, J gene, CDR3 protein, CDR3 DNA. A D gene is named only where the DNA matches it firmly. Size tells how often a clone was seen (once, few, many) or the class of an expanded clone, and some rows leave it out.

>NA|TRBV5-1|NA|TRBJ2-7
CASSFGGNEQYF
TGCGCCAGCAGCTTCGGCGGAAACGAGCAGTACTTC
>NA|TRBV14|NA|TRBJ2-7
CASSQVGVEEQYF
TGTGCCAGCAGCCAAGTTGGAGTAGAGGAGCAGTACTTC
>NA|TRBV28|TRBD1|TRBJ2-7
CASRPDRGRLYEQYF
TGTGCCAGCAGACCGGACAGGGGGCGCTTATACGAGCAGTACTTC
>NA|TRBV7-3|TRBD1|TRBJ2-5
CASSRQGEETQYF
TGTGCCAGCAGTCGACAGGGGGAAGAGACCCAGTACTTC
>NA|TRBV28|TRBD1|TRBJ1-2
CASNDRGRDYGYTF
TGTGCCAGCAATGACAGGGGGCGCGACTATGGCTACACCTTC
>NA|TRBV7-3|NA|TRBJ2-5
CASSLEGGALETQYF
TGTGCCAGCAGCTTAGAAGGGGGGGCCTTGGAGACCCAGTACTTC
>NA|TRBV9|NA|TRBJ2-1
CASSPTALRNEQFF
TGTGCCAGCAGCCCTACCGCCCTAAGAAATGAGCAGTTCTTC
>once|TRBV11-2|NA|TRBJ1-4
CASSFIGEKLFF
TGTGCCAGCAGCTTCATCGGTGAAAAACTGTTTTTT
>NA|TRBV19|NA|TRBJ1-3
CASRPQSSGNTIYF
TGTGCCAGTAGACCACAGAGCTCTGGAAACACCATATATTTT
>NA|TRBV5-1|NA|TRBJ2-7
CASTTIPSYEQYF
TGCGCCAGCACCACTATTCCCTCCTACGAGCAGTACTTC
>few|TRBV28|NA|TRBJ2-7
CASRDSPYEQYF
TGTGCCAGCAGGGACAGCCCCTACGAGCAGTACTTC
>NA|TRBV30|NA|TRBJ1-1
CASGDWIF
TGTGCCTCCGGGGATTGGATCTTT